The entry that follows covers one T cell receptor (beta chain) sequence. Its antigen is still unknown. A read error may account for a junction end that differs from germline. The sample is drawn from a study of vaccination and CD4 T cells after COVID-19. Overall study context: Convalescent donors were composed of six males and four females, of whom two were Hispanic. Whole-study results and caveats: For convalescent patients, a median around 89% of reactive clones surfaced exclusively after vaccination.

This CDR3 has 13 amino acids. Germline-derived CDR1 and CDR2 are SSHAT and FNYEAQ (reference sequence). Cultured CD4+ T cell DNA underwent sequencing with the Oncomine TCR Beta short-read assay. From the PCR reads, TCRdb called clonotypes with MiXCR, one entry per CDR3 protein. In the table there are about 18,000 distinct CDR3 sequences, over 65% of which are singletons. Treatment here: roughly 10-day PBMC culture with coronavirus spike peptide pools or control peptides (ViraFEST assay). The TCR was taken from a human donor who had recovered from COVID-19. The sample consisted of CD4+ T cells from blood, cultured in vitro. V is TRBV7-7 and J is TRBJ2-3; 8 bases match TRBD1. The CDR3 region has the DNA TGTGCTAGCAGCCAGGGGGCGGTGCATACGCAGTATTTT. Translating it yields CASSQGAVHTQYF.